The entry below describes one T cell receptor beta chain. The data belong to a study of blood T cell repertoires in COVID-19. Study in general: Acute and convalescent COVID-19 samples came from the United States, Italy and Spain. Sources were T cells, B-cell-depleted T cells, or PBMCs; the material itself was cDNA or gDNA.

Original analysis: Researchers report that nucleated cell counts were estimated from reference gene primer amplification. The table came from immunoSEQ multiplex PCR; TCRdb's copy has only in-frame clones and leaves some out. Clone size and the V and J calls come from that table; the DNA yielded D and trimming. The sample has over 150,000 clones, roughly nine tenths seen once. The sequenced sample consisted of peripheral blood. The sequence came from a man in his late teens or twenties who had recovered from COVID-19.

The CDR3 region is CASSRPSSGSYEQYF. CDR3 bases: TGTGCCAGCAGCCGTCCGTCTAGCGGCTCCTACGAGCAGTACTTC. V and J are TRBV5-4 and TRBJ2-7, with 7 bases lining up with TRBD2. The germline gives CDR1 SGHNT, CDR2 YYREEE (reference sequence). V shed 4 bases, J shed 0 bases, and the junction held 7 bases outside the gene matches. The CDR3 contains 15 residues.